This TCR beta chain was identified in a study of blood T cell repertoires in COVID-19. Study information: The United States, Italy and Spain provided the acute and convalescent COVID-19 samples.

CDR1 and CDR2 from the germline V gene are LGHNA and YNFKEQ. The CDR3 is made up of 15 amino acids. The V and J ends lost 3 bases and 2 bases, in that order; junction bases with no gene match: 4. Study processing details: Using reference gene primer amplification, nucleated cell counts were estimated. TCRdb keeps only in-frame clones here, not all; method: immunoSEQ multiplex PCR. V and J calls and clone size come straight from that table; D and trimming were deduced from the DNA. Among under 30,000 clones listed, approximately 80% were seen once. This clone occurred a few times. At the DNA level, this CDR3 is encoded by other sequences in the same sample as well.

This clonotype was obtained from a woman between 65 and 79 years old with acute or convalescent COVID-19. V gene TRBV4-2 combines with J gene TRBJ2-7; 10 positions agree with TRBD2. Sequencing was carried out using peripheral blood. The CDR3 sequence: CASSHSSGGAYEQYF. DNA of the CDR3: TGTGCCAGCAGCCATTCCAGCGGGGGGGCCTACGAGCAGTACTTC.